This T cell receptor (beta chain) came from a study of T cells expressing NK-cell markers. This CDR3 region has 15 residues. The V gene's germline CDR1 is SGHKS and CDR2 YYEKEE (reference sequence). Following a re-call of the 5' RACE reads, TCRdb has one entry per CDR3 protein and lacks DNA. Its table lists around 470,000 distinct CDR3 sequences. J is TRBJ1-4 and V is TRBV5-5. This sequence was found in a woman in her fifties or sixties in good health. The sequenced sample consisted of blood T cells: a sorted CD56 or NKG2C T cell subset, CD4+ or CD8+ T cells, or bulk PBMC T cells (not recorded which). The chain's CDR3 is CASSFLVATNEKLFF. The variable domain in full, completed from reference TRBV5-5 and TRBJ1-4, reads DAGVTQSPTHLIKTRGQQVTLRCSPISGHKSVSWYQQVLGQGPQFIFQYYEKEERGRGNFPDRFSARQFPNYSSELNVNALLLGDSALYLCASSFLVATNEKLFFGSGTQLSVL.